This TCR beta chain was profiled in a study of spatial heterogeneity in lung cancer. This sample's time point: sample taken at primary tumor resection. Sequencing of whole RNA from tumor, nontumor lung or frozen PBMC involved no sorting. TCRdb fed the 5' RACE reads into MiXCR, producing one record per CDR3 protein. The table lists 20,000 to 25,000 distinct CDR3 sequences, approximately 4.5% of them singletons, with about 7.2% in the top ten. This clonotype was observed at least ten times. The source of this sequence is a male donor with early-stage non-small cell lung cancer. This specimen consisted of PBMCs, obtained at surgery.

CDR3 in amino acids: CASSRGQGAEAFF. The CDR3 DNA reads TGTGCCAGCAGCCGAGGACAGGGGGCTGAAGCTTTCTTT. The chain has TRBV3-1 and TRBJ1-1; 10 bases agree with TRBD1. Trimming removed 4 bases from V and 6 bases from J; junction bases left unmatched: 2. CDR1 and CDR2 (germline): LGHDT, YNNKEL (reference sequence). The CDR3 covers 13 residues.